This TCR beta chain was found in a study of response to subunit inactivated influenza vaccine. Study-wide points: Authors suggested that a seasonal influenza vaccination recruits few new T cells each time.

The CDR3 is 14 amino acids. One entry per CDR3 protein results from TCRdb running MiXCR on the RT-PCR reads. The sample holds about 530,000 distinct CDR3 sequences; roughly 13% are singletons and the top ten take about an eighth. In the case of this clonotype: As yet, its antigen is unknown.

The chain uses TRBV21-1 and TRBJ1-5. TRBV21-1 is a known pseudogene. The sequence was obtained from a man aged 50-59 years who received an inactivated influenza vaccine. The specimen was PBMCs from blood, collected roughly 45 days after vaccination. The chain's CDR3 is CASSKAIRNQPQHF. The CDR3 bases are TGTGCCAGCAGCAAAGCAATCAGGAATCAGCCCCAGCATTTT.